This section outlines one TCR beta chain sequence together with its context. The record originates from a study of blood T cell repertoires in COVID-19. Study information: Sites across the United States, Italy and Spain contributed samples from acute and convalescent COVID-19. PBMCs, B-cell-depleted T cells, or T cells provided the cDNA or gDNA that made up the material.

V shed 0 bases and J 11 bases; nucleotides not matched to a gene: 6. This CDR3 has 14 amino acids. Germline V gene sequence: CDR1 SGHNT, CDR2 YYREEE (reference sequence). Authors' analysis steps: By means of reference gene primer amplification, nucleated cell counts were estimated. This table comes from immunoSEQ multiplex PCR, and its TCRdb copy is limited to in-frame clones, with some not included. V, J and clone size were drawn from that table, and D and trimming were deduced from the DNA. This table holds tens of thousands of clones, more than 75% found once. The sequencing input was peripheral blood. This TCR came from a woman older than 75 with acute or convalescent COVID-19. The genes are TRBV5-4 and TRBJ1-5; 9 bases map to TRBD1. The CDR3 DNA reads TGTGCCAGCAGCTTGGACAGGGGGCTAGTGGCCCAGCATTTT. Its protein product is CASSLDRGLVAQHF.